This record concerns one T cell receptor (beta chain) sequence. Its antigen is not identified. The data were produced by immunoSEQ multiplex PCR, yet TCRdb's version contains in-frame clones alone and is incomplete. This table has fewer than 11,000 clones, approximately 70% appearing once. CDR3 length: 17 residues. The V and J ends lost 1 base and 3 bases respectively, with 18 bases between them. The V gene's germline CDR1 is SGHVS and CDR2 FQNEAQ. The record originates from a study of CD4+ T cells in melanoma. Study outcomes and limitations: A reported correlation linked neoantigen-specific CD4+ T cells to CD8+, macrophage and B cell function. In melanoma, neoantigen-specific CD4+ T cells reportedly differed in differentiation state.

The specimen was cells from a culture (not recorded whether cultured in vitro). This receptor was taken from a human donor with melanoma. The chain uses TRBV7-8 and TRBJ1-2; unclear D gene. The CDR3 DNA sequence: TGTGCCAGCAGCTTAGAAAGGAGGGCAGCGAGATACTATGGCTACACCTTC. Residues: CASSLERRAARYYGYTF.